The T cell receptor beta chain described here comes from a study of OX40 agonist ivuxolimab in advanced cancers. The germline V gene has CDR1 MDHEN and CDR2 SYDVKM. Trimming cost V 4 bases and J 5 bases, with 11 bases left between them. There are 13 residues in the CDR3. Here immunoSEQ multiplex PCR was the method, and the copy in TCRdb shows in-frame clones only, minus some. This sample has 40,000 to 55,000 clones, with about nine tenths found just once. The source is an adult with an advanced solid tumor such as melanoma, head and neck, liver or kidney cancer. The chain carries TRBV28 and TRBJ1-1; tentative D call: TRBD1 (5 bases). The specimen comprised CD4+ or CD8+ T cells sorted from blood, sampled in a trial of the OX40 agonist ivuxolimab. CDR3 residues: CASSSREETEAFF. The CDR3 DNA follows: TGTGCCAGCAGTTCCAGGGAGGAAACTGAAGCTTTCTTT.